This T cell receptor (beta chain) was documented in a study of memory CD4+ T cells and cytomegalovirus serostatus. The CDR3 runs to 17 residues. The trim removed 4 bases at V and 6 bases at J, leaving 9 bases unmatched. Germline-derived CDR1 and CDR2 are MNHNS and SASEGT. Single viable CD3+CD4+CD8-CD45RO+ cells were sorted as the memory CD4+ T cells. Per the study methods: After removing out-of-frame reads, millions of distinct TCRbeta sequences remained. Sequencing was performed with immunoSEQ multiplex PCR; in TCRdb, only in-frame clones are kept and a portion is missing. V and J calls and clone size are given by that table; D and trimming were obtained from the DNA. This repertoire shows 40,000 to 60,000 clones, 78% found once; its top ten account for roughly 0.8%.

The TCR sequence derives from an adult in good health and CMV-seronegative. The chain carries TRBV6-1 and TRBJ2-1; 13 bases line up with TRBD2. The sample comprised memory CD4+ T cells from blood. The CDR3 nucleotides read TGTGCCAGCAGTGGCCCCCGACTAGCGGGGGGTGCCAATGAGCAGTTCTTC. It translates to CASSGPRLAGGANEQFF.